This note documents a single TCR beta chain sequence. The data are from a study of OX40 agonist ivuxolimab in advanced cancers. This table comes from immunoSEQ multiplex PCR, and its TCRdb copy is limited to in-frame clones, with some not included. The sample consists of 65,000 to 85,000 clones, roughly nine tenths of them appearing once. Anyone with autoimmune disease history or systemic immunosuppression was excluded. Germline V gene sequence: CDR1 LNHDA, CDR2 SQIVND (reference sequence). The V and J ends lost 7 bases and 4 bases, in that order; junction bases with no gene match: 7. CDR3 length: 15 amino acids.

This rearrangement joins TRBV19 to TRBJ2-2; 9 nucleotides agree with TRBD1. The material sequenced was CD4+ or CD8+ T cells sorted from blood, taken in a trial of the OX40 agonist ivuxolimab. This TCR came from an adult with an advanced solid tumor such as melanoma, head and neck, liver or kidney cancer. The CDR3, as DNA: TGTGCCAGTAAGACAGGGGGATCGAGCACCGGGGAGCTGTTTTTT. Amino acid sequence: CASKTGGSSTGELFF.